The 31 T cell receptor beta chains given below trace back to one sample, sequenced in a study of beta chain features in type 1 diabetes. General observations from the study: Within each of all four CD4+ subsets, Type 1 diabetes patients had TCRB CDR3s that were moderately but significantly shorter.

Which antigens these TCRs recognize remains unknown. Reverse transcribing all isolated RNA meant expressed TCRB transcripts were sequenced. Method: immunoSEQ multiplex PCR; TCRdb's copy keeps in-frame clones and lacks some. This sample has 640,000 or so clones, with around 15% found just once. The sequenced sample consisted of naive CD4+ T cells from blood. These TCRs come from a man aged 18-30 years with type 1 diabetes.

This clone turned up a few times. This chain's CDR3 is CASSLAFEQGLEQFF. The CDR3, as DNA: TGCGCCAGCAGCTTGGCTTTTGAACAGGGATTGGAGCAGTTCTTC. The chain links TRBV5-1 to TRBJ2-1; tentative D call: TRBD1 (6 bases). Germline CDR1 SGHRS, CDR2 YFSETQ. This CDR3 has 15 amino acids. Trimming removed 0 bases from V and 10 bases from J, with 17 bases in between.

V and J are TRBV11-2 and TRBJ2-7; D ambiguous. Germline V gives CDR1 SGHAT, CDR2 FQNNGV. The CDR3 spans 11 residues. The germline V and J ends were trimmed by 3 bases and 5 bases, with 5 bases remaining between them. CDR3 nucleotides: TGTGCCAGCAGCTTCCAAAACGAGCAGTACTTC. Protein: CASSFQNEQYF.

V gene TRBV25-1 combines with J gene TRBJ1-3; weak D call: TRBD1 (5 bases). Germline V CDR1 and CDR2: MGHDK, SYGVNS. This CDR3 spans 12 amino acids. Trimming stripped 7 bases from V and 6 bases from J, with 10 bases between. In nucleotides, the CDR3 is TGTGCCAGCAACGGAGGGACAAACACCATATATTTT. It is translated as CASNGGTNTIYF.

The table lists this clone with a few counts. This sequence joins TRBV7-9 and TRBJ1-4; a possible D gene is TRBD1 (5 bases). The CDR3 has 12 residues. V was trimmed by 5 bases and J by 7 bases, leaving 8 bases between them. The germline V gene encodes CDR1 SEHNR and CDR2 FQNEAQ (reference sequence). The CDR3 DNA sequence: TGTGCCAGCAGCGGGGGGAGTGAAAAACTGTTTTTT. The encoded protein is CASSGGSEKLFF.

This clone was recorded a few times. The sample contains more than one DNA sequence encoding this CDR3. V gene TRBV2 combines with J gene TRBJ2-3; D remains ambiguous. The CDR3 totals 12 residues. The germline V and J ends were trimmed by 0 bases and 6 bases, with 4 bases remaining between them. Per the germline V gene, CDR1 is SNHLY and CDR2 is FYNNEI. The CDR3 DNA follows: TGTGCCAGCAGTGAAGCTACGGATACGCAGTATTTT. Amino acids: CASSEATDTQYF.

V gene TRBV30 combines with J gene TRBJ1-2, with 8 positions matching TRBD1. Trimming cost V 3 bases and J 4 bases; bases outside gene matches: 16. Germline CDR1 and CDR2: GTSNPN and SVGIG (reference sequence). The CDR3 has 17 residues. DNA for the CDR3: TGTGCCTGGAGCGCCTGGACAGGGTCAGGGGTTCGCTATGGCTACACCTTC. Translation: CAWSAWTGSGVRYGYTF.

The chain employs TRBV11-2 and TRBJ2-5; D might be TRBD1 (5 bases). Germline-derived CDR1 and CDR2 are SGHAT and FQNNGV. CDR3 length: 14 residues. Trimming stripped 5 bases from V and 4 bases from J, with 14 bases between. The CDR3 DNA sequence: TGTGCCAGCAGCCCCGCCAAGGGGCGAGAGACCCAGTACTTC. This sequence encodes CASSPAKGRETQYF.

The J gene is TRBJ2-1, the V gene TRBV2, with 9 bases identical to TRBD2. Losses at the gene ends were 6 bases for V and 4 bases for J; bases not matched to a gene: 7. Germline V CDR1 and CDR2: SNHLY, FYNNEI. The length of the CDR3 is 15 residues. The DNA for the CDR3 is TGTGCCAGCAGACCTACTAGCGGGCCTTACAATGAGCAGTTCTTC. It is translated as CASRPTSGPYNEQFF.

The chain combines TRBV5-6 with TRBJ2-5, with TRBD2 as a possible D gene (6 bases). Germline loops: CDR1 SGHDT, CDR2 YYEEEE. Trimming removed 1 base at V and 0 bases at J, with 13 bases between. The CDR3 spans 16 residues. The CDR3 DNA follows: TGTGCCAGCAGCTTGAGGCGGGGAACCAACCAAGAGACCCAGTACTTC. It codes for CASSLRRGTNQETQYF.

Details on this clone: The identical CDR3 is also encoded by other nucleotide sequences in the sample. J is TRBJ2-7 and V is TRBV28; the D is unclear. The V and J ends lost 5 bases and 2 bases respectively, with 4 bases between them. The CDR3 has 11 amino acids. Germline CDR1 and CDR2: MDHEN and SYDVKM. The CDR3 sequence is CASSLAYEQYF. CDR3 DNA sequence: TGTGCCAGCAGTCTCGCCTACGAGCAGTACTTC.

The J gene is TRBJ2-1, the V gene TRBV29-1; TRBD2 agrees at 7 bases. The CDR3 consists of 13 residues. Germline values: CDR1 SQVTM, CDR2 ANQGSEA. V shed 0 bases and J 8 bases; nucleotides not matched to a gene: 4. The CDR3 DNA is TGCAGCGTTGAAGATCCGGGGAGGGATGAGCAGTTCTTC. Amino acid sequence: CSVEDPGRDEQFF.

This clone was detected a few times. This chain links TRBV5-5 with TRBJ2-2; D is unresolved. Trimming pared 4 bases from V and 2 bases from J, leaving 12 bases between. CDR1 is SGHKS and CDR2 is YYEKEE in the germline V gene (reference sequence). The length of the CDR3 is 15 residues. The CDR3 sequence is CASSGWTSNTGELFF. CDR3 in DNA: TGTGCCAGCAGCGGCTGGACCTCCAACACCGGGGAGCTGTTTTTT.

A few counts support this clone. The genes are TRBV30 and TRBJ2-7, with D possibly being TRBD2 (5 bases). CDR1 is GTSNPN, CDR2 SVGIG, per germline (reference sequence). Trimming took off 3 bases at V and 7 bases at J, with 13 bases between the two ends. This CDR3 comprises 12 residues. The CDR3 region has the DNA TGTGCCTGGAGCGGCCCGGGGAGAGAGCAGTACTTC. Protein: CAWSGPGREQYF.

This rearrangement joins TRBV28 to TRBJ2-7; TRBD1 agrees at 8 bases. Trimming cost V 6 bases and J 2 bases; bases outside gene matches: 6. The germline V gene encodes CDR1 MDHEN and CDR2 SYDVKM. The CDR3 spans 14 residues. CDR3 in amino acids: CASSKPGQAYEQYF. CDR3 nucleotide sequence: TGTGCCAGCAGCAAACCGGGACAGGCCTACGAGCAGTACTTC.

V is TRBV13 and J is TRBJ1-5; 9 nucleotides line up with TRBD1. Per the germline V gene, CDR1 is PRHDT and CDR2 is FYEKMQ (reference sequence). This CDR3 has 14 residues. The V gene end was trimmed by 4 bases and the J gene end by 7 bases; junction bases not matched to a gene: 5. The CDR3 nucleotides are TGTGCCAGCAGCTCAGGACAGGGGACGCAGCCCCAGCATTTT. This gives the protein CASSSGQGTQPQHF.

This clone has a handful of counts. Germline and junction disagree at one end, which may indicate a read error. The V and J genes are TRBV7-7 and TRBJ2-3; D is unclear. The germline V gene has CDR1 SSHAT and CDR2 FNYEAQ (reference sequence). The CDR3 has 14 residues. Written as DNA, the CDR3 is TGTGCTAGCAGCTTGGACCGGGGCACAGATACGCAGTATTTT. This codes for CASSLDRGTDTQYF.

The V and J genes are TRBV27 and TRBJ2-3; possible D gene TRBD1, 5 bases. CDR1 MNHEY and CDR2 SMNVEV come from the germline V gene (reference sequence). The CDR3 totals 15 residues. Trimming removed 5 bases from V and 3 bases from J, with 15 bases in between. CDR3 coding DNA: TGTGCCAGCAGTCCCCTCTCTAGGGGAACAGATACGCAGTATTTT. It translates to CASSPLSRGTDTQYF.

The CDR3 nucleotides read TGTGCCTGGAGTCCCCCCATGGGCACTGAAGCTTTCTTT. Translated, it gives CAWSPPMGTEAFF. The chain uses TRBV30 and TRBJ1-1; the D is unclear. The CDR3 length is 13 residues. V was trimmed by 2 bases and J by 4 bases, leaving 11 bases between them. Germline V gene data show CDR1 as GTSNPN and CDR2 as SVGIG (reference sequence).

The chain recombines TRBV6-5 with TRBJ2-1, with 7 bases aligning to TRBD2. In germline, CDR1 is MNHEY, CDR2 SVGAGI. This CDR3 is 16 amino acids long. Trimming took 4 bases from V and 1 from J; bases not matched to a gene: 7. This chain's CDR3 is CASSSGEGRSYNEQFF. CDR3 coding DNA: TGTGCCAGCAGTTCTGGGGAGGGCAGGTCCTACAATGAGCAGTTCTTC.

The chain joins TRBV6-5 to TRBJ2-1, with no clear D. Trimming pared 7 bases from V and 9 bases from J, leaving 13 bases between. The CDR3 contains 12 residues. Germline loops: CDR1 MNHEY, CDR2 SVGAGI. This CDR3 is CASTTLGGEQFF. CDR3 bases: TGTGCCAGCACGACCCTGGGTGGTGAGCAGTTCTTC.

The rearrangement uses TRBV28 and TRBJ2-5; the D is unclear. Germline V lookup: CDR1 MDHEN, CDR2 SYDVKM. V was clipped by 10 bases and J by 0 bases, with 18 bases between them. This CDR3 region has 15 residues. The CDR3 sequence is CATKIWQADQETQYF. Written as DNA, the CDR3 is TGTGCCACCAAAATTTGGCAGGCAGACCAAGAGACCCAGTACTTC.

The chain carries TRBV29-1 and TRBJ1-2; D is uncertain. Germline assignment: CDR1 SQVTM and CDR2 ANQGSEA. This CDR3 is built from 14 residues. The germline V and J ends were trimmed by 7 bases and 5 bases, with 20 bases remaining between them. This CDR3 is CSASPAGLGYGYTF. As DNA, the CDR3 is TGCAGCGCATCCCCGGCGGGGTTAGGTTATGGCTACACCTTC.

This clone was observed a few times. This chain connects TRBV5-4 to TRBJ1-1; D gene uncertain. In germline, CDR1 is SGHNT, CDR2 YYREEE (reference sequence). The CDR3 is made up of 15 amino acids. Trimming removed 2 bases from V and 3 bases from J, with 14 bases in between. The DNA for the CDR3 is TGTGCCAGCAGCTTCAGTAAGGGCGGGTACACTGAAGCTTTCTTT. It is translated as CASSFSKGGYTEAFF.

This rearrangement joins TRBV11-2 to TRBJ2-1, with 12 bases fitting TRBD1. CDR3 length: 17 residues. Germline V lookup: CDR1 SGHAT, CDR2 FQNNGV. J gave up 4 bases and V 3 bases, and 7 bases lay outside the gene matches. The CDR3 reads CASSFKPGQGAYNEQFF. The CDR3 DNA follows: TGTGCCAGCAGCTTTAAACCGGGACAGGGGGCTTACAATGAGCAGTTCTTC.

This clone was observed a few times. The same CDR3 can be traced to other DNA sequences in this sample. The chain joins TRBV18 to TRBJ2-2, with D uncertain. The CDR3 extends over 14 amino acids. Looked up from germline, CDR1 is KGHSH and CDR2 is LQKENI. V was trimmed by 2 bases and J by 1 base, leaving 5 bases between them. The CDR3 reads CASSPGQNTGELFF. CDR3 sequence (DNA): TGTGCCAGCTCACCAGGCCAGAACACCGGGGAGCTGTTTTTT.

As DNA, the CDR3 is TGTGCCAGCAGCTCCCCCCAGGATACGCAGTATTTT. Protein sequence: CASSSPQDTQYF. This chain joins TRBV7-9 and TRBJ2-3; D unresolved. CDR3 size: 12 residues. Per the germline V gene, CDR1 is SEHNR and CDR2 is FQNEAQ (reference sequence). The germline V and J ends were trimmed by 4 bases and 6 bases, with 8 bases remaining between them.

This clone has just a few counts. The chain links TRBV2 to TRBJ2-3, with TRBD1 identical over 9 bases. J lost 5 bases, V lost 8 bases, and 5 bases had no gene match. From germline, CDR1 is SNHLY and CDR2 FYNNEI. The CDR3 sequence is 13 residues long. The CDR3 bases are TGTGCCAGCCAACAGGGGGCCGAAGATACGCAGTATTTT. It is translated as CASQQGAEDTQYF.

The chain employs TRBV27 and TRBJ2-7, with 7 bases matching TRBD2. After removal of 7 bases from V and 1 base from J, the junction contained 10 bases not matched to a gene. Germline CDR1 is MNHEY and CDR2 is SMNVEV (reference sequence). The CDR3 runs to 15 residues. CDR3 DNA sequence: TGTGCCAGCAAAGGTGGGCGGGAGCCTTCCTACGAGCAGTACTTC. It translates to CASKGGREPSYEQYF.

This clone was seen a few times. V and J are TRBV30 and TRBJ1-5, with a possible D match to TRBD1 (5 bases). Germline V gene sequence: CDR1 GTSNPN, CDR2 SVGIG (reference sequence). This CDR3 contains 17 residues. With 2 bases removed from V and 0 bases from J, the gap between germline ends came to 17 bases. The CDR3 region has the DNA TGTGCCTGGAGTTCTCCCCGGACATATCTTAGCAATCAGCCCCAGCATTTT. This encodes CAWSSPRTYLSNQPQHF.

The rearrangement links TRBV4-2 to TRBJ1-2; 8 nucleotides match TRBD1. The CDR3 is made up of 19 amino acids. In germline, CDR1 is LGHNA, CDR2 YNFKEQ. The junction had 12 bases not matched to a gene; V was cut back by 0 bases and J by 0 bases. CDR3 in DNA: TGTGCCAGCAGCCAAGATCCTCGAGGACAGGGAGCTTCTAACTATGGCTACACCTTC. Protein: CASSQDPRGQGASNYGYTF.

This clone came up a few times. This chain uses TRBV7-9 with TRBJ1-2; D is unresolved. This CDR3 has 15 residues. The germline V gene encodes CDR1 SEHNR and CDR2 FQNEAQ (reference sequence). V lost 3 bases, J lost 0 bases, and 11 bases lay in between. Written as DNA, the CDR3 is TGTGCCAGCAGCTTCACAACCGTCGCTAACTATGGCTACACCTTC. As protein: CASSFTTVANYGYTF. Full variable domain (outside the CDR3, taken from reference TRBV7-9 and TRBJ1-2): DTGVSQNPRHKITKRGQNVTFRCDPISEHNRLYWYRQTLGQGPEFLTYFQNEAQLEKSRLLSDRFSAERPKGSFSTLEIQRTEQGDSAMYLCASSFTTVANYGYTFGSGTRLTVV.